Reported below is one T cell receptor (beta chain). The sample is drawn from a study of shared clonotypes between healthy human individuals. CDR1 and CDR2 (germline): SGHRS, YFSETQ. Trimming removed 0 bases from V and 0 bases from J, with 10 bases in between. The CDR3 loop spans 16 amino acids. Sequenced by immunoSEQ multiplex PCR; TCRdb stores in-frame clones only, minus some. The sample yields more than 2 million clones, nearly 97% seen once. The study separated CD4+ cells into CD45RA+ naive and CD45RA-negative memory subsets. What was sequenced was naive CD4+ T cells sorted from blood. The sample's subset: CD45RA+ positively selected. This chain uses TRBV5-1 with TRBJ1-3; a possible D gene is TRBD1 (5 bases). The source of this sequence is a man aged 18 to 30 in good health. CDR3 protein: CASSLEGHSSGNTIYF. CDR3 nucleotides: TGCGCCAGCAGCTTGGAGGGGCACAGCTCTGGAAACACCATATATTTT. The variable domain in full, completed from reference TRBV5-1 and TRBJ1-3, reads KAGVTQTPRYLIKTRGQQVTLSCSPISGHRSVSWYQQTPGQGLQFLFEYFSETQRNKGNFPGRFSGRQFSNSRSEMNVSTLELGDSALYLCASSLEGHSSGNTIYFGEGSWLTVV.